What follows are 16 T cell receptor beta chains derived from one specimen sequenced in a study of regulatory T cells in long-lasting Graves disease. CDR3-region Arm-PCR and iRepertoire HTBI primers produced the TCR beta libraries. One entry per CDR3 protein results from TCRdb running MiXCR on the multiplex PCR reads. The repertoire holds a few hundred thousand distinct CDR3 sequences, with 20% to 25% as singletons. As for time point: persistent/refractory GD, antithyroid drugs over 5 years with positive TRAb. With RNA extracted from PBMCs as input, the TCR library was made. The sample in question was peripheral blood mononuclear cells (PBMCs), obtained when the disease was refractory, from a patient treated with antithyroid drugs. The receptors come from a woman in her 40s with Graves disease.

This clonotype was picked up many times. The genes are TRBV10-2 and TRBJ1-2, with D perhaps TRBD1 (5 bases). Germline CDR1 reads WSHSY; CDR2 reads SAAADI. This CDR3 is 12 amino acids long. V was clipped by 3 bases and J by 7 bases, with 9 bases between them. The CDR3 loop is CASSDGGFGYTF. For the CDR3, the DNA is TGCGCCAGCAGTGATGGGGGTTTTGGCTACACCTTC.

This clonotype came up once. The chain carries TRBV4-1 and TRBJ2-3; possibly TRBD2 for D (5 bases). CDR1 and CDR2 (germline): MGHRA, YSYEKL. Trimming took off 4 bases at V and 4 bases at J, with 18 bases between the two ends. The CDR3 has 16 amino acids. The CDR3 nucleotides are TGCGCCAGCAGCCTCCGTTTGACGGGAAACGCAGATACGCAGTATTTT. Encoded protein: CASSLRLTGNADTQYF.

This clonotype appeared many times. V gene TRBV28 combines with J gene TRBJ1-2, with a possible D match to TRBD1 (6 bases). Germline V gene data show CDR1 as MDHEN and CDR2 as SYDVKM. This CDR3 has 13 residues. V was cut by 4 bases and J by 4 bases, with 10 bases left in between. The CDR3 is CASSYDRSYGYTF. CDR3 sequence (DNA): TGTGCCAGCAGTTACGACAGGTCCTATGGCTACACCTTC.

The V gene is TRBV7-9, the J gene TRBJ2-7; perhaps TRBD1 as D (5 bases). Germline V gives CDR1 SEHNR, CDR2 FQNEAQ (reference sequence). The CDR3 length is 14 residues. V lost 2 bases and J 5 bases, leaving 13 bases between the germline ends. DNA of the CDR3: TGTGCCAGCAGCTTACCGAACCGACAGAACGAGCAGTACTTC. Translating it yields CASSLPNRQNEQYF.

The rearrangement uses TRBV9 and TRBJ2-1; D not certain. The CDR3 loop spans 14 amino acids. Trimming took 0 bases from V and 5 from J, leaving 9 bases between them. Germline V gene sequence: CDR1 SGDLS, CDR2 YYNGEE. The CDR3 sequence: CASSVDMGNNEQFF. In DNA form, the CDR3 reads TGTGCCAGCAGCGTAGATATGGGGAACAATGAGCAGTTCTTC. The whole variable domain, filled in from reference TRBV9 and TRBJ2-1, reads DSGVTQTPKHLITATGQRVTLRCSPRSGDLSVYWYQQSLDQGLQFLIQYYNGEERAKGNILERFSAQQFPDLHSELNLSSLELGDSALYFCASSVDMGNNEQFFGPGTRLTVL.

Many counts were recorded for this clonotype. V and J are TRBV28 and TRBJ1-6, with TRBD1 identical over 9 bases. CDR3 length: 14 amino acids. V lost 6 bases and J lost 13; bases outside the gene matches: 10. Germline CDR1 reads MDHEN; CDR2 reads SYDVKM. CDR3 coding DNA: TGTGCCAGCAGGTCCGGGACAGGGTTTTCTCCCCTCCACTTT. As protein: CASRSGTGFSPLHF.

This clonotype was seen ten or more times. The J gene is TRBJ2-7, the V gene TRBV2; perhaps D is TRBD1 or TRBD2 (5 bases each). The V gene's germline CDR1 is SNHLY and CDR2 FYNNEI. V was shortened by 1 base and J by 2 bases, with 15 bases between the two germline ends. CDR3 length equals 16 residues. The CDR3 sequence is CASSEGVGVSTYEQYF. The CDR3 DNA reads as TGTGCCAGCAGTGAAGGAGTGGGGGTATCGACCTACGAGCAGTACTTC.

This clonotype was detected ten times or more. This sequence joins TRBV12-3 or TRBV12-4 and TRBJ2-7, with D maybe TRBD2 (6 bases). CDR3 size: 15 residues. With 1 base removed from V and 4 bases from J, the gap between germline ends came to 14 bases. CDR3 sequence: CASSLGGRRVYEQYF. The CDR3 DNA sequence: TGTGCCAGCAGTTTAGGGGGCAGGAGGGTATACGAGCAGTACTTC.

This clonotype was seen at least ten times. V is TRBV11-2 and J is TRBJ2-7; 10 bases line up with TRBD1. The germline gives CDR1 SGHAT, CDR2 FQNNGV. With 1 base clipped from V and 4 bases from J, the junction kept 4 bases outside the gene matches. The CDR3 is made up of 15 amino acids. The CDR3 DNA reads as TGTGCCAGCAGCTTAGCACCGGGACAGGGGTACGAGCAGTACTTC. Amino acids: CASSLAPGQGYEQYF.

This chain connects TRBV11-2 to TRBJ2-7; D possibly corresponds to TRBD2 (6 bases). Germline V CDR1 and CDR2: SGHAT, FQNNGV. With 3 bases removed from V and 3 bases from J, the gap between germline ends came to 15 bases. CDR3 length: 15 residues. The DNA for the CDR3 is TGTGCCAGCAGCTTTACTGGCGGGATGGGCTACGAGCAGTACTTC. Residues: CASSFTGGMGYEQYF.

This sequence joins TRBV12-3 or TRBV12-4 and TRBJ2-1, with D uncertain. V was clipped by 6 bases and J by 0 bases, with 6 bases between them. The length of the CDR3 is 13 residues. The CDR3 nucleotides read TGTGCCAGCAGCTTTAGCTCCTACAATGAGCAGTTCTTC. This encodes CASSFSSYNEQFF.

This clonotype was seen ten or more times. V and J are TRBV2 and TRBJ1-1; maybe TRBD1 (6 bases). The V end lost 6 bases, the J end lost 1 base, and 12 bases lay between the germline ends. CDR1 SNHLY and CDR2 FYNNEI come from the germline V gene. There are 14 residues in the CDR3. The CDR3, as DNA: TGTGCCAGCAGGCTGACAGGCCCGAACACTGAAGCTTTCTTT. Translated: CASRLTGPNTEAFF.

This clonotype appeared a few times. This chain links TRBV6-2 or TRBV6-3 with TRBJ2-2; a possible D gene is TRBD1 (5 bases). V was shortened by 6 bases and J by 1 base, with 9 bases between the two germline ends. The germline CDR1 and CDR2 sequences are MNHEY and SVGEGT. The CDR3 spans 14 residues. Here the CDR3 reads CASRFRENTGELFF. CDR3 in DNA: TGTGCCAGCAGATTCAGGGAGAACACCGGGGAGCTGTTTTTT.

This clonotype occurred many times. The chain is built from TRBV7-9 and TRBJ1-5; unclear D gene. This CDR3 spans 13 amino acids. Germline CDR1 reads SEHNR; CDR2 reads FQNEAQ (reference sequence). Trimming cost V 3 bases and J 0 bases, with 3 bases left between them. The CDR3 loop is CASSFSSNQPQHF. In nucleotides, the CDR3 is TGTGCCAGCAGCTTTAGTAGCAATCAGCCCCAGCATTTT.

This clonotype was observed a handful of times. Since a much larger clone is just one base distant, this may be a read error. This chain connects TRBV6-9 to TRBJ2-7, with D hard to call. This CDR3 is built from 11 residues. Germline loops: CDR1 MNHGY, CDR2 SVAAGI. This chain's CDR3 is CASSYSSEQYF. The CDR3 DNA is TGTGCCAGCAGTTACTCCTCCGAGCAGTACTTC.

This clonotype was recorded a few times. This chain uses TRBV9 with TRBJ2-1; TRBD2 aligns across 7 bases. The ends lost 1 base at V and 3 bases at J; junction bases unmatched: 10. There are 17 residues in the CDR3. The germline CDR1 and CDR2 sequences are SGDLS and YYNGEE. The CDR3 bases are TGTGCCAGCAGCGTAAGGGACTACAAGTACCTCTACAATGAGCAGTTCTTC. Its protein product is CASSVRDYKYLYNEQFF.